The clone carrying this T cell receptor beta chain occurred a few times. The time point: baseline, week 1 (first vaccination visit). Described treatment: pre-vaccination baseline after standard-of-care therapy. The germline V and J ends were trimmed by 1 base and 0 bases, with 10 bases remaining between them. Germline CDR1 reads SGHDT; CDR2 reads YYEEEE. CDR3 length equals 15 residues. The table came from immunoSEQ multiplex PCR; TCRdb's copy has only in-frame clones and leaves some out. The table has 25,000 to 35,000 clones, over 75% seen once. This entry comes from a study of a mutant IDH1 vaccine in newly diagnosed glioma.

The chain links TRBV5-6 to TRBJ1-2; D call uncertain. Specimen: PBMCs, collected from a glioma patient treated with radiotherapy, temozolomide or both. The clonotype was recovered from a man aged 25 to 40 with glioma. For the CDR3, the DNA is TGTGCCAGCAGCTTGCTCCCAGGAGCTAACTATGGCTACACCTTC. Amino acid sequence: CASSLLPGANYGYTF.